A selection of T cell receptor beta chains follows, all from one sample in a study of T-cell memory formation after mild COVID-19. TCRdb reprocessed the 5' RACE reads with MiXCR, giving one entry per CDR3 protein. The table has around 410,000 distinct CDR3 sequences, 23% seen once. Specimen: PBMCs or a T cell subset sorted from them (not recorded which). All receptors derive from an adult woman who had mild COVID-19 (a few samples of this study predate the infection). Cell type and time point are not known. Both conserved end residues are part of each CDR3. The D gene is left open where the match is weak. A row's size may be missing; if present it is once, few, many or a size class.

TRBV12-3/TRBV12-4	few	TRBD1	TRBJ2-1	TGTGCCAGCAGTCCAAGGACAGGGGAAGTTAAGCAGTTCTTC	CASSPRTGEVKQFF
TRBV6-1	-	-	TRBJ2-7	TGTGCCAGTTCAATTCTCAAGGCCTCCTACGAGCAGTACTTC	CASSILKASYEQYF
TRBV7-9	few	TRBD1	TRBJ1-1	TGTGCCAGCAGCTCCCAGGGGGCGTTCACTGAAGCTTTCTTT	CASSSQGAFTEAFF
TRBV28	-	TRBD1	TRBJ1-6	TGTGCCAGCAGTTTTGGCCGGACAGGCAGCAATTCACCCCTCCACTTT	CASSFGRTGSNSPLHF
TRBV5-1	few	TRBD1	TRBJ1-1	TGCGCCAGCAGCTTTACAGGGGGGAGAGGCACTGAAGCTTTCTTT	CASSFTGGRGTEAFF
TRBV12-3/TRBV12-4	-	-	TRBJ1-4	TGTGCCAGCAGCTTACTCCTGAATGAAAAACTGTTTTTT	CASSLLLNEKLFF
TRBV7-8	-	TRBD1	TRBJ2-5	TGTGCCAGCAGCATGGACAGGGTTGTGGAGACCCAGTACTTC	CASSMDRVVETQYF
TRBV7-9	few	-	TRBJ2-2	TGTGCCAGCAGCTTCCTGAGGGCCCTCGTTAACACCGGGGAGCTGTTTTTT	CASSFLRALVNTGELFF
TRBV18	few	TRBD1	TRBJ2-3	TGTGCCAGCTCACCCCCGGACAGGGACTGGACAGATACGCAGTATTTT	CASSPPDRDWTDTQYF
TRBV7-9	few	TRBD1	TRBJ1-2	TGTGCCAGCAACTTACCATCAGGGGGTGGCTACACCTTC	CASNLPSGGGYTF
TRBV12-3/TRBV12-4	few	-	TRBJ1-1	TGTGCCAGCAGCAGCAGCCCATGGGGAGCTTTCTTT	CASSSSPWGAFF
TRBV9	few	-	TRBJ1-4	TGTGCCAGCAGCGTAGGGGGACGGATCCCAAATGAAAAACTGTTTTTT	CASSVGGRIPNEKLFF
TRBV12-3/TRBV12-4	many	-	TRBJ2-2	TGTGCCAGCAGTTTAAACGGGGTAAACACCGGGGAGCTGTTTTTT	CASSLNGVNTGELFF
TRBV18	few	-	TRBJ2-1	TGTGCCAGCTCAGGCCTTGGCGGCAGCTCCTACAATGAGCAGTTCTTC	CASSGLGGSSYNEQFF
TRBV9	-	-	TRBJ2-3	TGTGCCAGCAGCGTAGACCTTATCGCAGATACGCAGTATTTT	CASSVDLIADTQYF
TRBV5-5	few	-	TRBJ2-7	TGTGCCAGCAGCATTACCCGCCGGGACACCCTCTCCTACGAGCAGTACTTC	CASSITRRDTLSYEQYF
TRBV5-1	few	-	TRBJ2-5	TGCGCCAGCAGTAAAGGGCAAGAGACCCAGTACTTC	CASSKGQETQYF
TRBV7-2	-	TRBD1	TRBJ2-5	TGTGCCAGCAGCACCGGGACAGGGTCGGTACGGCGGCAAGAGACCCAGTACTTC	CASSTGTGSVRRQETQYF
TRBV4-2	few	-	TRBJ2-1	TGTGCCAGCAGCATTGGCTCCTACAATGAGCAGTTCTTC	CASSIGSYNEQFF
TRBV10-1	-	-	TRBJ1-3	TGCGCCAGCAGTGTCACGATTCGAGACACCATATATTTT	CASSVTIRDTIYF
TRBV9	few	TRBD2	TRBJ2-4	TGTGCCAGCAGCGTAGGTCTTCGAGGCGGGAGGGCCGGGGACATTCAGTACTTC	CASSVGLRGGRAGDIQYF
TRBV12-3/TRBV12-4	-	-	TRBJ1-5	TGTGCCAGCAGTTTACAGTGGAGCAATCAGCCCCAGCATTTT	CASSLQWSNQPQHF